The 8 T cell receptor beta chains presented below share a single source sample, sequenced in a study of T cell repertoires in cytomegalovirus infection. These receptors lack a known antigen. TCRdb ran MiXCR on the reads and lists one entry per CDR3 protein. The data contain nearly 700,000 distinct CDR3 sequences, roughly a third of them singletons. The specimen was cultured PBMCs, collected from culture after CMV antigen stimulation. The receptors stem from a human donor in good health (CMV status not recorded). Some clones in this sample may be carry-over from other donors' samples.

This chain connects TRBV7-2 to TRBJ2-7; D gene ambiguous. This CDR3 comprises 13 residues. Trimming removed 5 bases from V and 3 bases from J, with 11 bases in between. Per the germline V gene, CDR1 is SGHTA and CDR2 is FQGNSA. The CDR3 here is CASSRSWDYEQYF. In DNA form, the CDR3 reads TGTGCCAGCAGCAGGAGTTGGGACTACGAGCAGTACTTC. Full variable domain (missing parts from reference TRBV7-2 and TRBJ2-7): GAGVSQSPSNKVTEKGKDVELRCDPISGHTALYWYRQSLGQGLEFLIYFQGNSAPDKSGLPSDRFSAERTGGSVSTLTIQRTQQEDSAVYLCASSRSWDYEQYFGPGTRLTVT.

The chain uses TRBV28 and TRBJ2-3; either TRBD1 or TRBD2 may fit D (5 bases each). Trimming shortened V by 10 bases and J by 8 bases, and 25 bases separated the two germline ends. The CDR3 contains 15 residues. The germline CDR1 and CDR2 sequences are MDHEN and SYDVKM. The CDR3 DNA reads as TGTGCCACCACCAAGGCCGGGGCGCGCAGCGGTACGCAGTATTTT. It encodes CATTKAGARSGTQYF.

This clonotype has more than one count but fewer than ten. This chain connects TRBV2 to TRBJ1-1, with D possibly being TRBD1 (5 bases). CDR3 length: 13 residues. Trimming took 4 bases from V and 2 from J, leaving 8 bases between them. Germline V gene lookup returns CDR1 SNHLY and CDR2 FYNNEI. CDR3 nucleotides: TGTGCCAGCAGTGTGGGGCCAAACACTGAAGCTTTCTTT. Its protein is CASSVGPNTEAFF. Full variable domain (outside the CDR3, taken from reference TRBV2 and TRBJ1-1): EPEVTQTPSHQVTQMGQEVILRCVPISNHLYFYWYRQILGQKVEFLVSFYNNEISEKSEIFDDQFSVERPDGSNFTLKIRSTKLEDSAMYFCASSVGPNTEAFFGQGTRLTVV.

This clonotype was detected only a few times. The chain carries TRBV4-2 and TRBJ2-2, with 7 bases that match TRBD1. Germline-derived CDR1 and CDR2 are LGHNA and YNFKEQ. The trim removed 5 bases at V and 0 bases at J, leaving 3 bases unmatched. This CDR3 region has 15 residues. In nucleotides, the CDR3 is TGTGCCAGCAGCGGAGACAGGGCGAACACCGGGGAGCTGTTTTTT. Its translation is CASSGDRANTGELFF.

The CDR3, as DNA: TGTGCCAGCAGCCCGGACGGCGGGAGAGTAGGGGAGCAGTTCTTC. This encodes CASSPDGGRVGEQFF. This sequence joins TRBV5-4 and TRBJ2-1, with TRBD2 matching over 7 bases. The CDR3 extends over 15 amino acids. The germline CDR1 and CDR2 sequences are SGHNT and YYREEE (reference sequence). Trimming took 4 bases from V and 10 from J; bases not matched to a gene: 14.

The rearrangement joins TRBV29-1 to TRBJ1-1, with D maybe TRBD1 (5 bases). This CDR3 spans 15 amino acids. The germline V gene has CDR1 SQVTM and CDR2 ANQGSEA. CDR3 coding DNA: TGCAGTGGGGGGGGAGCCAAAGCTTGGAACACTGAAGCTTTCTTT. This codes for CSGGGAKAWNTEAFF. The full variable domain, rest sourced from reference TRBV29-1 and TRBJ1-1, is SAVISQKPSRDICQRGTSLTIQCQVDSQVTMMFWYRQQPGQSLTLIATANQGSEATYESGFVIDKFPISRPNLTFSTLTVSNMSPEDSSIYLCSGGGAKAWNTEAFFGQGTRLTVV.

The CDR3 loop is CASSPQQGYAYEQYF. The CDR3 DNA reads as TGTGCCAGTAGTCCGCAACAGGGTTACGCCTACGAGCAGTACTTC. This rearrangement joins TRBV19 to TRBJ2-7, with D maybe TRBD1 (6 bases). Looked up from germline, CDR1 is LNHDA and CDR2 is SQIVND (reference sequence). V lost 5 bases and J lost 2, with 16 bases in between. This CDR3 region has 15 residues.

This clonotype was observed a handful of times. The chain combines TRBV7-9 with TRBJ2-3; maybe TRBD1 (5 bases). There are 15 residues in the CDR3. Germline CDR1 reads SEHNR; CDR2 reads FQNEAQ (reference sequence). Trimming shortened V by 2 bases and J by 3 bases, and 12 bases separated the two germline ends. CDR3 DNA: TGTGCCAGCAGCTTAATCTTGGGGCGGACAGATACGCAGTATTTT. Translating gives CASSLILGRTDTQYF.